The 9 T cell receptor beta chains given below trace back to one sample, sequenced in a study of T cell repertoires in cytomegalovirus infection. TCRdb reprocessed the reads via MiXCR and lists one record per CDR3 protein. The table records some 920,000 distinct CDR3 sequences, approximately 31% of them present only once. Which antigens these TCRs recognize remains unknown. Sequenced here: cultured CD8+ T cells from PBMCs, sampled from culture after CMV antigen stimulation. The receptor source for this set is a human donor in good health (CMV status not recorded). Some clones in this sample may be carry-over from other donors' samples.

This chain connects TRBV7-8 to TRBJ1-5, with TRBD1 as a possible D gene (5 bases). The CDR3 contains 13 residues. V lost 3 bases and J 5 bases, leaving 8 bases between the germline ends. In germline, CDR1 is SGHVS, CDR2 FQNEAQ. The CDR3 DNA sequence: TGTGCCAGCAGCTTGATACAGGATCAGCCCCAGCATTTT. This gives the protein CASSLIQDQPQHF.

CDR3 DNA: TGCGCCAGCAGCCAAGAAAAGGACACCACAGATACGCAGTATTTT. This codes for CASSQEKDTTDTQYF. This chain links TRBV4-1 with TRBJ2-3, with D possibly TRBD1 on 5 matching bases. Between the trimmed V and J ends, which lost 0 bases and 2 bases, there was a span of 9 bases. Germline V gene lookup returns CDR1 MGHRA and CDR2 YSYEKL. This CDR3 has 15 amino acids.

This clonotype was seen a few times. J is TRBJ2-3 and V is TRBV7-6; D could derive from TRBD1 or TRBD2 (7 bases each). This CDR3 has 16 amino acids. The V gene lost 3 bases and the J gene lost 0 bases, with 13 bases spanning the gap. Germline CDR1 SGHVS, CDR2 FNYEAQ. The CDR3: CASSFLQGGSTDTQYF. For the CDR3, the DNA is TGTGCCAGCAGCTTTCTCCAGGGGGGGAGCACAGATACGCAGTATTTT.

As concerns this clonotype: Its ends do not fully match the called genes, so a read error is possible. The rearrangement uses TRBV2 and TRBJ1-2, with 11 bases lining up with TRBD1. CDR3 size: 14 residues. Germline CDR1 is SNHLY and CDR2 is FYNNEI. CDR3 in DNA: TGTGCTAGCACCGGGACAGGGGGGAACTATGGCTACACCTTC. Its protein is CASTGTGGNYGYTF.

This clonotype has more than one count but fewer than ten. The chain recombines TRBV10-3 with TRBJ2-3; no clear D. V lost 4 bases and J lost 5, with 7 bases in between. CDR1 ENHRY and CDR2 SYGVKD come from the germline V gene. CDR3 length equals 12 residues. The CDR3 nucleotides are TGTGCCATCAGTGCTGCTGAAGATACGCAGTATTTT. It translates to CAISAAEDTQYF.

This clonotype came up a few times. The genes are TRBV27 and TRBJ1-5, with 8 bases matching TRBD1. This CDR3 has 15 residues. Germline-derived CDR1 and CDR2 are MNHEY and SMNVEV (reference sequence). After removal of 2 bases from V and 4 bases from J, the junction contained 4 bases not matched to a gene. The DNA for the CDR3 is TGTGCCAGCAGTTTAGTGCAGGGGGCGAATCAGCCCCAGCATTTT. Translating gives CASSLVQGANQPQHF.

CDR3 DNA: TGTGCCAGCAGCCCCCGACTAGCGGACGATTCAGATACGCAGTATTTT. It translates to CASSPRLADDSDTQYF. The rearrangement joins TRBV7-6 to TRBJ2-3, with 9 bases that match TRBD2. The germline V gene encodes CDR1 SGHVS and CDR2 FNYEAQ. The ends lost 5 bases at V and 4 bases at J; junction bases unmatched: 10. The CDR3 loop spans 16 amino acids.

This sequence joins TRBV27 and TRBJ2-7; 7 bases are a match to TRBD1. Germline V gene sequence: CDR1 MNHEY, CDR2 SMNVEV (reference sequence). The J segment lost 6 bases and the V segment lost 8 bases, leaving 13 bases of the junction unmatched. CDR3 length equals 14 residues. The CDR3 nucleotides are TGTGCCAGCGGACCCGGGACAGAACGTATCGAGCAGTACTTC. It codes for CASGPGTERIEQYF.

V is TRBV4-1 and J is TRBJ2-2, with D possibly TRBD1 on 6 matching bases. Germline V gene lookup returns CDR1 MGHRA and CDR2 YSYEKL. V shed 5 bases and J shed 3 bases, with 13 bases lying between them. The CDR3 runs to 15 residues. DNA of the CDR3: TGCGCCAGCAGCTTCCGCACAGGGTACACCGGGGAGCTGTTTTTT. It translates to CASSFRTGYTGELFF.